One and the same sample provided the 19 T cell receptor beta chains below, sequenced in a study of regulatory T cells in long-lasting Graves disease. Arm-PCR of CDR3 regions and iRepertoire HTBI primers were used to build TCR beta libraries. TCRdb itself ran the multiplex PCR reads through MiXCR, one entry per CDR3 protein. The sample contains around 420,000 distinct CDR3 sequences, approximately 16% of which appear only once. Time point: newly diagnosed GD, antithyroid drugs for less than 3 months. Researchers made the TCR library from RNA that was extracted from PBMCs. This sample also belongs to another study, concerning T cells in Graves' hyperthyroidism and ophthalmopathy.

The material sequenced was peripheral blood mononuclear cells (PBMCs), taken at new diagnosis, from a patient treated with antithyroid drugs. These receptors were obtained from a woman aged 40 to 50 with Graves disease.

This clonotype was counted at least ten times. The chain employs TRBV3-1 and TRBJ1-1; D is unresolved. CDR1 LGHDT and CDR2 YNNKEL come from the germline V gene (reference sequence). The CDR3 has 14 amino acids. Between the trimmed V and J ends, which lost 0 bases and 7 bases, there was a span of 12 bases. CDR3 coding DNA: TGTGCCAGCAGCCAAGAAGTTGAGAAGAGTGAAGCTTTCTTT. Residues: CASSQEVEKSEAFF.

In its sample, this clonotype was seen a few times. The chain joins TRBV5-4 to TRBJ1-2; tentative D call: TRBD1 (5 bases). Trimming took 0 bases from V and 4 from J, leaving 19 bases between them. This CDR3 is built from 17 residues. From germline, CDR1 is SGHNT and CDR2 YYREEE (reference sequence). The CDR3 region is CASSLEGVIPRGYGYTF. The CDR3 DNA reads as TGTGCCAGCAGCTTGGAAGGGGTTATTCCGCGAGGCTATGGCTACACCTTC.

This clonotype came up many times. The genes are TRBV6-1 and TRBJ1-1; D not certain. Germline V CDR1 and CDR2: MNHNS, SASEGT. This CDR3 has 14 amino acids. V lost 9 bases, J lost 2 bases, and 16 bases lay in between. CDR3 nucleotides: TGTGCCAGTTTAGGAAGGTGGCAAAACACTGAAGCTTTCTTT. Protein product: CASLGRWQNTEAFF.

This clonotype was detected ten times or more. The rearrangement uses TRBV27 and TRBJ2-7, with D possibly TRBD1 on 6 matching bases. The CDR3 is 16 residues long. CDR1 and CDR2 from the germline V gene are MNHEY and SMNVEV (reference sequence). Trimming cost V 5 bases and J 2 bases, with 19 bases left between them. In nucleotides, the CDR3 is TGTGCCAGCAGTGGAGGTCCCCCAGGGACACCCTACGAGCAGTACTTC. Protein product: CASSGGPPGTPYEQYF.

This clonotype was detected many times. The V gene is TRBV7-2, the J gene TRBJ2-3; a possible D gene is TRBD2 (6 bases). The CDR3 has 22 amino acids. Germline CDR1 and CDR2: SGHTA and FQGNSA. Trimming pared 1 base from V and 5 bases from J, leaving 34 bases between. Here the CDR3 reads CASSLDSRSGEVFNPAQDTQYF. In DNA, the CDR3 is TGTGCCAGCAGCTTAGATTCTCGGTCGGGGGAGGTCTTCAACCCCGCACAAGATACGCAGTATTTT. Drawing the rest from reference TRBV7-2 and TRBJ2-3, the complete variable domain is GAGVSQSPSNKVTEKGKDVELRCDPISGHTALYWYRQSLGQGLEFLIYFQGNSAPDKSGLPSDRFSAERTGGSVSTLTIQRTQQEDSAVYLCASSLDSRSGEVFNPAQDTQYFGPGTRLTVL.

This clonotype was seen ten or more times. This chain connects TRBV12-3 or TRBV12-4 to TRBJ2-1; 13 positions agree with TRBD2. CDR3 length equals 14 residues. V was clipped by 8 bases and J by 7 bases; unmatched bases: 5. The CDR3 loop is CASRGLAGMNEQFF. CDR3 in DNA: TGTGCCAGCCGGGGACTAGCGGGAATGAATGAGCAGTTCTTC.

This clonotype appeared many times. This CDR3 reads CASSEFWVPPGNTIYF. CDR3 DNA: TGCGCCAGCAGTGAGTTCTGGGTTCCACCCGGAAACACCATATATTTT. The V and J genes are TRBV10-2 and TRBJ1-3; D unclear. The CDR3 extends over 16 amino acids. V gave up 1 base and J gave up 4 bases, with 14 bases separating them. The germline V gene has CDR1 WSHSY and CDR2 SAAADI.

This clonotype has ten or more counts. V gene TRBV7-9 combines with J gene TRBJ2-7; D is ambiguous. V lost 3 bases to trimming and J lost 6 bases, with 9 bases between them. The CDR3 spans 12 residues. Germline lookup yields CDR1 SEHNR and CDR2 FQNEAQ (reference sequence). For the CDR3, the DNA is TGTGCCAGCAGCTTGTCGCAGTCCGAGCAGTACTTC. This translates into CASSLSQSEQYF. Based on the CDR3 plus reference TRBV7-9 and TRBJ2-7, the full variable domain is DTGVSQNPRHKITKRGQNVTFRCDPISEHNRLYWYRQTLGQGPEFLTYFQNEAQLEKSRLLSDRFSAERPKGSFSTLEIQRTEQGDSAMYLCASSLSQSEQYFGPGTRLTVT.

V usage is TRBV5-1 and J usage is TRBJ2-4; 8 bases match TRBD2. The CDR3 loop spans 16 amino acids. Germline V gives CDR1 SGHRS, CDR2 YFSETQ. The J segment lost 2 bases and the V segment lost 0 bases, leaving 4 bases of the junction unmatched. CDR3 protein: CASSLGGSGTKNIQYF. CDR3 nucleotides: TGCGCCAGCAGCTTGGGAGGTAGCGGGACCAAAAACATTCAGTACTTC.

In this sample, this clonotype turned up a few times. The chain couples TRBV25-1 to TRBJ1-1, with D unresolved. There are 12 residues in the CDR3. Trimming removed 5 bases at V and 8 bases at J, with 12 bases between. In germline, CDR1 is MGHDK, CDR2 SYGVNS. CDR3 region: CASSTAGVEAFF. CDR3 sequence (DNA): TGTGCCAGCAGTACGGCTGGCGTAGAAGCTTTCTTT.

The sample holds a few counts of this clonotype. The V gene is TRBV18, the J gene TRBJ1-1, with TRBD1 as a possible D gene (5 bases). CDR1 and CDR2 (germline): KGHSH, LQKENI. There are 14 residues in the CDR3. V was pared by 11 bases and J by 2 bases, with 18 bases between. CDR3 protein: CAGGGPSANTEAFF. The DNA for the CDR3 is TGTGCCGGGGGGGGACCCTCGGCAAACACTGAAGCTTTCTTT.

There are a few counts of this clonotype. The chain uses TRBV12-3 or TRBV12-4 and TRBJ1-2; TRBD1 matches 8 bases. This CDR3 spans 16 amino acids. V was clipped by 6 bases and J by 8 bases; unmatched bases: 17. CDR3 residues: CASRPGQGGLYSGYTF. The DNA for the CDR3 is TGTGCCAGCAGACCCGGACAGGGCGGACTCTATAGCGGCTACACCTTC.

This clonotype was counted many times. The chain uses TRBV28 and TRBJ2-2; 10 nucleotides align to TRBD1. With 5 bases clipped from V and 6 bases from J, the junction kept 9 bases outside the gene matches. This CDR3 has 16 residues. Looked up from germline, CDR1 is MDHEN and CDR2 is SYDVKM. Here the CDR3 DNA reads TGTGCCAGCAGTCACCGAGACAGGGGGCGTTCCGGGGAGCTGTTTTTT. Encoded protein: CASSHRDRGRSGELFF.

The gene calls are TRBV15 and TRBJ1-2, with 7 bases lining up with TRBD1. After removal of 5 bases from V and 5 bases from J, the junction contained 14 bases not matched to a gene. The CDR3 totals 16 residues. The germline gives CDR1 LNHNV, CDR2 YYDKDF (reference sequence). This CDR3 reads CATSDRVAPGGYGYTF. The CDR3, as DNA: TGTGCCACCAGCGACAGGGTCGCCCCCGGCGGGTATGGCTACACCTTC.

There are many counts of this clonotype. The rearrangement uses TRBV28 and TRBJ1-2; tentative D call: TRBD1 (5 bases). V was pared by 4 bases and J by 0 bases, with 15 bases between. The CDR3 extends over 16 amino acids. Germline CDR1 reads MDHEN; CDR2 reads SYDVKM. The CDR3 is CASSSGGGSANYGYTF. The CDR3 bases are TGTGCCAGCAGTTCTGGGGGAGGCAGCGCTAACTATGGCTACACCTTC.

This clonotype was detected ten times or more. V and J are TRBV7-8 and TRBJ2-1, with D hard to call. Trimming took 1 base from V and 13 from J, leaving 17 bases between them. Germline V lookup: CDR1 SGHVS, CDR2 FQNEAQ. CDR3 length: 14 amino acids. CDR3 DNA sequence: TGTGCCAGCAGCTTAGTTGGTGGTCTGCCACGTCAGTTCTTC. As protein: CASSLVGGLPRQFF.

This clonotype was detected many times. The chain recombines TRBV12-3 or TRBV12-4 with TRBJ1-1; perhaps TRBD1 as D (5 bases). Between the trimmed V and J ends, which lost 4 bases and 10 bases, there was a span of 16 bases. The CDR3 loop spans 13 amino acids. This chain's CDR3 is CASSSGTGTRAFF. CDR3 DNA: TGTGCCAGCAGTTCGGGGACGGGGACTAGAGCTTTCTTT.

This chain connects TRBV19 to TRBJ2-7, with 11 bases fitting TRBD2. V lost 6 bases and J lost 1; bases outside the gene matches: 2. Germline values: CDR1 LNHDA, CDR2 SQIVND (reference sequence). The CDR3 extends over 14 amino acids. This chain's CDR3 is CASRLAGASYEQYF. The CDR3 DNA follows: TGTGCCAGTAGACTAGCGGGAGCGTCCTACGAGCAGTACTTC.

This clonotype was detected only a few times. CDR3: CASSSAHDSNQPQHF. Written as DNA, the CDR3 is TGTGCCAGCAGCTCCGCCCACGATAGCAATCAGCCCCAGCATTTT. The chain is built from TRBV5-5 and TRBJ1-5; D is unresolved. The CDR3 contains 15 residues. Trimming removed 3 bases from V and 0 bases from J, with 10 bases in between. The V gene's germline CDR1 is SGHKS and CDR2 YYEKEE (reference sequence). Supplemented by reference TRBV5-5 and TRBJ1-5, the full variable domain reads DAGVTQSPTHLIKTRGQQVTLRCSPISGHKSVSWYQQVLGQGPQFIFQYYEKEERGRGNFPDRFSARQFPNYSSELNVNALLLGDSALYLCASSSAHDSNQPQHFGDGTRLSIL.